These T cell receptor beta chains were read from a single sample in a study of OX40 agonist ivuxolimab in advanced cancers. Sequenced by immunoSEQ multiplex PCR; TCRdb stores in-frame clones only, minus some. Seen here are more than 55,000 clones, about 85% observed once, and the top ten hold about 4.8%. The sample was CD4+ or CD8+ T cells sorted from blood, taken in a trial of the OX40 agonist ivuxolimab. These receptors were collected from an adult with an advanced solid tumor such as melanoma, head and neck, liver or kidney cancer. The CDR3 runs from the conserved cysteine through the conserved F or W. A D gene is named only where the DNA matches it firmly. For some rows the clone size is stated as once, few or many, or as a class when expanded; others skip it.

>TRBJ2-5|.|TRBV28|TRBD1
TGTGCCAGCCGAACAGGGGGCGCGGAGACCCAGTACTTC
CASRTGGAETQYF
>TRBJ1-5|.|TRBV6-6|.
TGTGCCAGCACCTACATGGGCGATCAGCCCCAGCATTTT
CASTYMGDQPQHF
>TRBJ1-1|.|TRBV28|.
TGTGCCAGCATTACGGGGGGGAGTGGTGAAGCTTTCTTT
CASITGGSGEAFF
>TRBJ2-1|.|TRBV7-9|TRBD2
TGTGCCAGCAGACAGATAGCGGGAAGCTCCTACAATGAGCAGTTCTTC
CASRQIAGSSYNEQFF
>TRBJ1-3|.|TRBV6-6|.
TGTGCCAGCAATCGACAGTCAGGAAACACCATATATTTT
CASNRQSGNTIYF
>TRBJ1-5|.|TRBV10-3|TRBD1
TGTGCCATCAGGAAGGGACAGGGGGCCCAGCCCCAGCATTTT
CAIRKGQGAQPQHF
>TRBJ2-5|.|TRBV23-1|.
TGCGCCAGCAGATGTCCGGGACCCGTGGGGACCCAGTACTTC
CASRCPGPVGTQYF
>TRBJ2-3|.|TRBV30|TRBD2
TGTGCCTGCTCCCTCCTAGCGGGAGGCCCCGATACGCAGTATTTT
CACSLLAGGPDTQYF
>TRBJ2-6|.|TRBV28|TRBD1
TGTGCCAGCAGGACAACAGGGGACTCTGGGGCCAACGTCCTGACTTTC
CASRTTGDSGANVLTF
>TRBJ2-1|.|TRBV6-5|.
TGTGCCAGCAGTTACAATCGCCTCTCCTACAATGAGCAGTTCTTC
CASSYNRLSYNEQFF
>TRBJ2-2|once|TRBV5-5|TRBD2
TGTGCCAGCAGCACGGGACTAGCAAGGGGCACCGGGGAGCTGTTTTTT
CASSTGLARGTGELFF
>TRBJ2-1|.|TRBV27|.
TGTGCCACTACACCATTGGGGGGCAAGGTCGAGCAGTTCTTC
CATTPLGGKVEQFF
>TRBJ2-7|once|TRBV28|TRBD2
TGTGCCAGCAGCACAGGGACTAGGGGCTACGAGCAGTACTTC
CASSTGTRGYEQYF
>TRBJ2-2|.|TRBV28|TRBD1
TGTGCCAGCAGTTTAAGTGGGACAGAAACGAACACCGGGGAGCTGTTTTTT
CASSLSGTETNTGELFF
>TRBJ1-1|.|TRBV6-1|.
TGTGCCAGCAGTAAGAACAGGGATACTGAAGCTTTCTTT
CASSKNRDTEAFF
>TRBJ1-2|once|TRBV29-1|.
TGCAGCGTGCACCCCCGAACTGATGGCTACACCTTC
CSVHPRTDGYTF
>TRBJ2-3|.|TRBV9|.
TGTGCCAGCGGGGCCCCAAGCACAGATACGCAGTATTTT
CASGAPSTDTQYF
>TRBJ2-7|.|TRBV5-1|.
TGCGCCAGCAGCTTAGACAGGAGAACCTACGAGCAGTACTTC
CASSLDRRTYEQYF
>TRBJ2-7|.|TRBV7-9|.
TGTGCCAGCAGCCCTCCGGGACAAGGCGAGTCCGAGCAGTACTTC
CASSPPGQGESEQYF
>TRBJ1-1|.|TRBV14|.
TGTGCCAGCAGCCAAACTACCGGGACCTTAAAATCGGCTTTCTTT
CASSQTTGTLKSAFF
>TRBJ2-7|few|TRBV9|.
TGTGCCAGCAGCCCCCGTACTCCACGAGACGGCGAGCAGTACTTC
CASSPRTPRDGEQYF
>TRBJ1-1|few|TRBV18|.
TGTGCCAGCTCACTGCGAAGTCTGAACACTGAAGCTTTCTTT
CASSLRSLNTEAFF
>TRBJ2-2|.|TRBV27|.
TGTGCCAGCAGTTTCATCGCTGGCACCGGGGAGCTGTTTTTT
CASSFIAGTGELFF
>TRBJ1-4|.|TRBV5-6|.
TGTGCCAGCAGCTTAGGTACAGGCTCTAATGAAAAACTGTTTTTT
CASSLGTGSNEKLFF
>TRBJ2-7|medium-sized|TRBV7-8|TRBD1
TGTGCCAGCACCCCACGGGACAGCTACTACGAGCAGTACTTC
CASTPRDSYYEQYF
>TRBJ2-1|.|TRBV19|TRBD2
TGTGCCAGTGCGGGAGGTAGCTCCTACAATGAGCAGTTCTTC
CASAGGSSYNEQFF
>TRBJ2-1|.|TRBV2|TRBD1
TGTGCCAGCAGGGATAGAGGACAGGGGGCCTACAATGAGCAGTTCTTC
CASRDRGQGAYNEQFF
>TRBJ2-5|.|TRBV6-6|TRBD2
TGTGCCAGCAGTCCCCTGGCGGGAGATACGGAGACCCAGTACTTC
CASSPLAGDTETQYF
>TRBJ1-3|.|TRBV10-3|.
TGTGCCATCAGTGGAAGAGACCAGGGTGGAAACACCATATATTTT
CAISGRDQGGNTIYF
>TRBJ2-5|.|TRBV7-6|TRBD1
TGTGCCAGCAGCTTAGTTGGGACAGGGCAAGAGACCCAGTACTTC
CASSLVGTGQETQYF
>TRBJ2-5|.|TRBV25-1|.
TGTGCCAGCAGAGAACCGGGAACTGGAGAGACCCAGTACTTC
CASREPGTGETQYF
>TRBJ2-7|.|TRBV21-1|.
TGTGCCAGCAGCAAACCCAGGGAAGGCGGGAGGGGCTTCGGCGAGCAGTACTTC
CASSKPREGGRGFGEQYF
>TRBJ2-7|.|TRBV19|TRBD1
TGTGCCAGTAGGCCCCGGGACAGAGCCTACGAGCAGTACTTC
CASRPRDRAYEQYF
>TRBJ1-2|.|TRBV6-1|.
TGTGCCAGCAGCATTGAAACAGGGTCTAACTATGGCTACACCTTC
CASSIETGSNYGYTF
>TRBJ1-1|.|TRBV28|.
TGTGCCAGCAGTCCCGGACAGCTGAACACTGAAGCTTTCTTT
CASSPGQLNTEAFF
>TRBJ2-3|.|TRBV29-1|TRBD2
TGCAGCGCTGGAGTCCCAGCGGGGGGGCCAGGTACGCAGTATTTT
CSAGVPAGGPGTQYF
>TRBJ2-7|.|TRBV28|.
TGTGCCAGCAGTTCGGGGGGGCAGGGGGCCTACGAGCAGTACTTC
CASSSGGQGAYEQYF
>TRBJ2-2|once|TRBV15|.
TGTGCCACCAGCAGCGCCTGGGGCGGGGAGCTGTTTTTT
CATSSAWGGELFF
>TRBJ2-7|.|TRBV27|.
TGTGCCAGCAGTTTATGGGGGGGGGCAGGGGGGACCTACGAGCAGTACTTC
CASSLWGGAGGTYEQYF
>TRBJ2-7|.|TRBV29-1|TRBD1
TGCAGCGTGGGACAGGAATACGAGCAGTACTTC
CSVGQEYEQYF
>TRBJ2-5|.|TRBV11-1|TRBD1
TGTGCCAGCAGCTTAGCGGGACAGAGGGGGGAGACCCAGTACTTC
CASSLAGQRGETQYF
>TRBJ1-6|.|TRBV4-1|.
TGCGCCAGCAGCCAAGATCTACCAGGGTTCACCTATAATTCACCCCTCCACTTT
CASSQDLPGFTYNSPLHF
>TRBJ1-2|.|TRBV2|.
TGTGCCAGCAGTGAAAAGCGGGGCGCGGGTCCTGCGGGTGGCTACACCTTC
CASSEKRGAGPAGGYTF
>TRBJ1-1|.|TRBV5-1|TRBD1
TGCGCCAGCAGCCCGGGACAGGGCACTGAAGCTTTCTTT
CASSPGQGTEAFF
>TRBJ2-7|.|TRBV19|TRBD2
TGTGCCAGTAGTAACCCCGGGACTAGCGGGAGTTACGAGCAGTACTTC
CASSNPGTSGSYEQYF
>TRBJ2-3|.|TRBV18|TRBD2
TGTGCCAGCTCCCTGCTAGCGGGGGGCAGCACAGATACGCAGTATTTT
CASSLLAGGSTDTQYF
>TRBJ1-2|.|TRBV6-1|.
TGTGCCAGCAGTGAACGGAGGGAGGCTGGCTACACCTTC
CASSERREAGYTF